This is a list of T cell receptor beta chains from one sample in a study of beta chain features in type 1 diabetes. Data came from immunoSEQ multiplex PCR; TCRdb stores just in-frame clones and leaves some out. The data contain just over 600,000 clones, roughly a sixth of them seen just once; the ten biggest clones take up under 0.095%. Sequencing input: naive CD4+ T cells from blood. The receptors stem from a young man in good health. Each CDR3 is given with its conserved first and last residue. The D gene is left open where the match is weak. The size field is filled for only some rows; it gives once, few, many or a size class.

TRBJ2-7 | few | TRBV7-2 | . | TGTGCCAGCAGCTTAACGGTAGGGTACGAGCAGTACTTC | CASSLTVGYEQYF
TRBJ2-7 | . | TRBV9 | . | TGTGCCAGCAGCCCCAGGGGAAGGGTCGACGAGCAGTACTTC | CASSPRGRVDEQYF
TRBJ2-3 | . | TRBV19 | . | TGTGCCAGTAGTATTGGCCCGGGCTTGGATACGCAGTATTTT | CASSIGPGLDTQYF
TRBJ2-7 | few | TRBV19 | . | TGTGCCAGCAACAGGGACCCTTCCTACGAGCAGTACTTC | CASNRDPSYEQYF
TRBJ1-3 | few | TRBV19 | TRBD1 | TGTGCCAGCACGGGGACAGGCTCTGGAAACACCATATATTTT | CASTGTGSGNTIYF
TRBJ2-5 | few | TRBV7-2 | . | TGTGCCAGCAGCTCGCGGCGAGGGGGAGAGACCCAGTACTTC | CASSSRRGGETQYF
TRBJ1-2 | once | TRBV25-1 | . | TGTGCCAGCAGTGACCTAAGGCAGAGGGAGGGTGCTGGCTACACCTTC | CASSDLRQREGAGYTF
TRBJ2-7 | . | TRBV21-1 | . | TGTGCCAGCAGCTCGAGGGGGGGCTACGTGCAGTACTTC | CASSSRGGYVQYF
TRBJ2-1 | . | TRBV7-2 | TRBD1 | TGTGCCAGCAGCTTAGGACAGGGGCCTTACAATGAGCAGTTCTTC | CASSLGQGPYNEQFF
TRBJ1-4 | . | TRBV9 | TRBD1 | TGTGCCAGCAGCGTAGGGCCAGCAGGGGGTAATGAAAAACTGTTTTTT | CASSVGPAGGNEKLFF